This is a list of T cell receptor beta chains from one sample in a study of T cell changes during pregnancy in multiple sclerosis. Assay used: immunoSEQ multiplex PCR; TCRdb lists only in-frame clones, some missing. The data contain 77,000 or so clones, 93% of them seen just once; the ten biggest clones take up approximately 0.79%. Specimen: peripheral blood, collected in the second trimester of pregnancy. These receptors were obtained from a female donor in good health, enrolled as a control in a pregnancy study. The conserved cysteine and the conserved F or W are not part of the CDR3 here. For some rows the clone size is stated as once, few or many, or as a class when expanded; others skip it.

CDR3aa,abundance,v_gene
ASWTSGGTDTQY,-,TRBV5-1
ASGTGFSGNTIY,-,TRBV6-5
ASSQSPIATKNIQY,-,TRBV4-2
ASSYVRTEQRTEAF,once,TRBV6-5
ASSVTSGGASTDTQY,-,TRBV9
ASSFGTGARTNEKLF,-,TRBV5-8
ASSSLVGGTTEAF,-,TRBV6-6
ASRPRSGRSYEQY,-,TRBV10-1
AWSRQGRVEKLF,-,TRBV30
ASSGGTMGERAQH,-,TRBV6-1
ASSDGLQAF,few,TRBV9
ASSVEGGQLNEKLF,-,TRBV9
ASSLILGAIAEAF,-,TRBV18
SVGYRDRGNEQY,-,TRBV29-1
ASSQGPTGNYGYT,-,TRBV4-3
ATRQLGQPQH,-,TRBV5-8